This entry lists 6 T cell receptor beta chains sequenced from one sample in a study of tumor-infiltrating lymphocytes in localized non-small cell lung cancer. Libraries were prepared by immunoSEQ multiplex PCR; TCRdb keeps only in-frame clonotypes and omits some of them. Of 13,000 or so clones listed, over 80% were seen once; the top ten hold over 10%. The sample was lung tumor tissue. The receptors shown here come from a human donor with non-small cell lung cancer.

This clone was recorded a few times. The chain has TRBV5-6 and TRBJ1-2; 11 bases line up with TRBD1. The CDR3 is 15 residues long. In germline, CDR1 is SGHDT, CDR2 YYEEEE. V was pared by 0 bases and J by 4 bases, with 2 bases of the junction left unmatched. CDR3 in DNA: TGTGCCAGCAGCTTGGGGGACAGGGGGTCCTATGGCTACACCTTC. It codes for CASSLGDRGSYGYTF.

V is TRBV19 and J is TRBJ1-6, with unresolved D. The CDR3 has 15 amino acids. CDR1 is LNHDA, CDR2 SQIVND, per germline (reference sequence). V lost 6 bases and J 10 bases, leaving 19 bases between the germline ends. This chain's CDR3 is CASRLRLEGNSPLHF. CDR3 DNA sequence: TGTGCCAGTAGGTTGCGGTTGGAGGGTAACTCACCCCTCCACTTT.

The sample holds one count of this clone. This sequence joins TRBV19 and TRBJ1-6, with a tentative D call TRBD1 (5 bases). This CDR3 has 16 residues. The V gene lost 3 bases and the J gene lost 7 bases, with 16 bases spanning the gap. Germline V gene lookup returns CDR1 LNHDA and CDR2 SQIVND (reference sequence). DNA for the CDR3: TGTGCCAGTAGTATCCCCCCAAAGGCAGGGAATTCACCCCTCCACTTT. This sequence encodes CASSIPPKAGNSPLHF.

The gene calls are TRBV6-5 and TRBJ2-7; D may be TRBD1 or TRBD2 (5 bases each). Germline lookup yields CDR1 MNHEY and CDR2 SVGAGI. V lost 2 bases to trimming and J lost 7 bases, with 12 bases between them. This CDR3 comprises 13 residues. The CDR3 here is CASSYNGAGEQYF. The CDR3 region has the DNA TGTGCCAGCAGTTACAACGGGGCTGGGGAGCAGTACTTC.

The V gene is TRBV5-6, the J gene TRBJ1-4, with D maybe TRBD1 (5 bases). Germline CDR1 and CDR2: SGHDT and YYEEEE. The CDR3 has 14 amino acids. V lost 2 bases to trimming and J lost 7 bases, with 12 bases between them. CDR3 protein: CASSFRQRGEKLFF. In DNA, the CDR3 is TGTGCCAGCAGCTTTCGACAGCGGGGTGAAAAACTGTTTTTT.

The chain employs TRBV29-1 and TRBJ1-2; maybe TRBD1 (5 bases). V was shortened by 3 bases and J by 4 bases, with 12 bases between the two germline ends. Germline V gene lookup returns CDR1 SQVTM and CDR2 ANQGSEA. This CDR3 contains 13 residues. The CDR3 nucleotides read TGCAGCGTTGACTTTGGGACCGGCTATGGCTACACCTTC. It yields the protein CSVDFGTGYGYTF.